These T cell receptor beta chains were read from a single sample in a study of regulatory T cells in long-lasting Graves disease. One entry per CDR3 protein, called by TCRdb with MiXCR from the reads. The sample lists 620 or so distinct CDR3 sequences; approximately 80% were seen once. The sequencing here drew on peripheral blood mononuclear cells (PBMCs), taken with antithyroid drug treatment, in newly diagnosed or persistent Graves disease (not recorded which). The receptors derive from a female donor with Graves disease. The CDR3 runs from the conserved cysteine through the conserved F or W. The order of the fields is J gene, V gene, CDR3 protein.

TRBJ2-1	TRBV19	CASSARGYWDSSYNEQFF
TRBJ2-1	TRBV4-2	CASSQVPLAGAGVYNEQFF
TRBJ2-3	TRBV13	CASSITDTQYF
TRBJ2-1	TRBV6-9	CASSYGGRAGWNEQFF
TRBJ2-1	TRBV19	CASSISGSSYNEQFF
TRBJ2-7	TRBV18	CASSPTSGSEQYF
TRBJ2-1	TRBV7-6	CASSLRGRDTLNEQFF
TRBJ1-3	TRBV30	CAWKKSGNTIYF
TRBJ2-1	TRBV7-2	CASSATSGLGNEQFF
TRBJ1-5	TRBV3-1	CASSQRSGDNQPQHF
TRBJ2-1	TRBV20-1	CSARVPTSGSGSEQFF
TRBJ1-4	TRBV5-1	CASSLRRGETNEKLFF
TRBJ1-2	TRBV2	CASSEWQGRNGYTF
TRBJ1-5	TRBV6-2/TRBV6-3	CASSYGTGRSEPQHF
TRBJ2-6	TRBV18	CASSPRVSGANVLTF
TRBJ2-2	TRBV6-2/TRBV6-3	CASRVGTSAHTGELFF
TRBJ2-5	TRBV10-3	CAISGTGGFEETQYF
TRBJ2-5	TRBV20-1	CSARDQGAGTQYF
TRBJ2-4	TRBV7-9	CPSSTYRGAKNIQYF
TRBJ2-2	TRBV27	CASTWNVAGAATGELFF
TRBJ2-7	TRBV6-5	CASSFSGPYEQYF
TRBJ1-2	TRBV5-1	CASSLGDPESYTF
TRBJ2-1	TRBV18	CASSPQGPNYEQFF
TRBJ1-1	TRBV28	CASSLWGGTEAFF